These T cell receptor beta chains were read from a single sample in a study of shared clonotypes between healthy human individuals. Generated by immunoSEQ multiplex PCR, the TCRdb table keeps only in-frame clones and is missing some. The table records under 1,900,000 clones, about 98.5% of them present only once. The sequenced material came from naive CD4+ T cells sorted from blood. These receptors originate from a man aged 25 to 40 in good health. Each CDR3 is given with its conserved first and last residue. Fields, in order: CDR3 length, J gene, D gene, clone size, V gene, CDR3 DNA, CDR3 protein. The D gene is left open where the match is weak. Clone size is not always given. Where it is, it says once, few, many or a class for expanded clones.

14,TRBJ2-7,.,.,TRBV5-1,TGCGCCAGCAGCTTGGCTGGGGGTCCCGGCGAGCAGTACTTC,CASSLAGGPGEQYF
17,TRBJ1-2,TRBD1,.,TRBV11-2,TGTGCCAGCAGCTTAGTTTCGACAGGGGCGTCGTTAGGTGGCTACACCTTC,CASSLVSTGASLGGYTF
15,TRBJ2-6,.,.,TRBV6-6,TGTGCCAGCAGTTCAGGGGACCCTGGGGCCAACGTCCTGACTTTC,CASSSGDPGANVLTF
12,TRBJ2-2,.,.,TRBV2,TGTGCCAGCATCAGAGATTACGGGGAGCTGTTTTTT,CASIRDYGELFF
16,TRBJ2-7,.,once,TRBV18,TGTGCCAGCTCACCAATACCGGGACAAATCTCCGGCGAGCAGTACTTC,CASSPIPGQISGEQYF
13,TRBJ2-7,.,.,TRBV6-6,TGTGCCAGCAGTTACGTAAACTCCTACGAGCAGTACTTC,CASSYVNSYEQYF
12,TRBJ2-3,.,.,TRBV10-3,TGTGCCATCAAGACAAGTTCAGATACGCAGTATTTT,CAIKTSSDTQYF
14,TRBJ2-1,.,.,TRBV5-1,TGCGCCAGCAGCTTGGAGTTCCAGGGCAATGAGCAGTTCTTC,CASSLEFQGNEQFF
13,TRBJ1-5,TRBD1,.,TRBV2,TGTGCCAGTGGGGACAGCTACAATCAGCCCCAGCATTTT,CASGDSYNQPQHF
14,TRBJ2-3,.,.,TRBV7-6,TGTGCCAGCAGCCCTGGGACTGGCACAGATACGCAGTATTTT,CASSPGTGTDTQYF
17,TRBJ2-1,.,once,TRBV14,TGTGCCAGCAGCCAACGCTCCCGGGTAGCGGTTTACAATGAGCAGTTCTTC,CASSQRSRVAVYNEQFF
15,TRBJ2-5,.,once,TRBV25-1,TGTGCCAGCAGTAACCAATTTGGATTGCTAGAGACCCAGTACTTC,CASSNQFGLLETQYF
15,TRBJ1-4,.,.,TRBV7-2,TGTGCCAGCAGCCCACACGTGGGGGGGCCGGAAAAACTGTTTTTT,CASSPHVGGPEKLFF
15,TRBJ2-3,TRBD1,.,TRBV6-5,TGTGCCAGCAGAGGAATGGGACAGCTCACAGATACGCAGTATTTT,CASRGMGQLTDTQYF
16,TRBJ2-1,.,.,TRBV7-6,TGTGCCAGCAGCACACAGGTGCTAGCAGTATACAATGAGCAGTTCTTC,CASSTQVLAVYNEQFF
16,TRBJ2-2,TRBD2,.,TRBV11-2,TGTGCCAGCAGCTTGAGACTAGCGGGTAACACCGGGGAGCTGTTTTTT,CASSLRLAGNTGELFF
15,TRBJ1-5,.,.,TRBV4-3,TGCGCCAGCAGCCAAGATAGGCACACCAATCAGCCCCAGCATTTT,CASSQDRHTNQPQHF
12,TRBJ2-7,TRBD1,.,TRBV4-1,TGCGCCAGCAGCCAAACAGGGGATGAGCAGTACTTC,CASSQTGDEQYF
12,TRBJ2-7,.,.,TRBV2,TGTGCCAGCAGTCCTCGGACGCTCGCGGGGACGTTC,CASSPRTLAGTF
15,TRBJ2-7,.,once,TRBV5-1,TGCGCCAGCAGCAACTCGGACGTAGCCTACTACGAGCAGTACTTC,CASSNSDVAYYEQYF
16,TRBJ2-6,.,once,TRBV7-9,TGTGCCAGCAGCTTAGCCGGGCAGGCTGGGGCCAACGTCCTGACTTTC,CASSLAGQAGANVLTF
15,TRBJ2-7,.,.,TRBV6-1,TGTGCCAGCAGTGAAACGCGAGGCCTCCCGGGGGAGCAGTACTTC,CASSETRGLPGEQYF
15,TRBJ2-1,.,.,TRBV18,TGTGCCAGCTCACCAGGTGCGGCATCTAACAATGAGCAGTTCTTC,CASSPGAASNNEQFF
13,TRBJ2-5,TRBD1,.,TRBV6-6,TGTGCCAGCAGTCCACAGGGGCAAGAGACCCAGTACTTC,CASSPQGQETQYF
12,TRBJ2-7,.,once,TRBV6-6,TGTGCCAGCAGTTACTCCTCCAGGGAGCAGTACTTC,CASSYSSREQYF
11,TRBJ2-5,.,.,TRBV30,TGTGCCTGGGGGGCGTCAGAGACCCAGTACTTC,CAWGASETQYF
14,TRBJ2-1,.,.,TRBV6-6,TGTGCCAGCACTTTTCGCGGGCCCCACAATGAGCAGTTCTTC,CASTFRGPHNEQFF
17,TRBJ1-5,.,once,TRBV10-2,TGCGCCAGCAGTGAGAGGAGTACAAGGAATTTTAATCAGCCCCAGCATTTT,CASSERSTRNFNQPQHF
14,TRBJ1-1,.,.,TRBV6-5,TGTGCCAGCAGTTGGGGCAGAGCGATCCCTGAAGCTTTCTTT,CASSWGRAIPEAFF
13,TRBJ2-1,.,.,TRBV27,TGTGCCAGCAGTGTCCTAGGGCGCGATGAGCAGTTCTTC,CASSVLGRDEQFF
13,TRBJ2-7,.,.,TRBV2,TGTGCCAGCAGTCAGACAGGTGTCTACGAGCAGTACTTC,CASSQTGVYEQYF
15,TRBJ2-7,.,.,TRBV5-1,TGCGCCAGCAGAAGAAGCACAGACGAAACCTACGAGCAGTACTTC,CASRRSTDETYEQYF
16,TRBJ2-3,TRBD2,.,TRBV2,TGTGCCAGCAGGAAACTAGCGGGAGGGCCCATAGATACGCAGTATTTT,CASRKLAGGPIDTQYF
15,TRBJ2-3,.,.,TRBV5-4,TGTGCCAGCAGCCTAACTAGTTCCGGCACAGATACGCAGTATTTT,CASSLTSSGTDTQYF
20,TRBJ2-7,TRBD2,.,TRBV27,TGTGCCAGCAGTTTATCAACACCCACTAGCGGGAGGTACAGCTCCTACGAGCAGTACTTC,CASSLSTPTSGRYSSYEQYF
14,TRBJ2-3,.,once,TRBV28,TGTGCCAGCAGTTCAACTTACAGGGCAGATACGCAGTATTTT,CASSSTYRADTQYF
15,TRBJ2-5,.,.,TRBV7-6,TGTGCCAGCAGCCCGCAAGGGCGGCTACAAGAGACCCAGTACTTC,CASSPQGRLQETQYF
13,TRBJ2-3,.,.,TRBV7-9,TGTGCCAGCAGCCCGGACTTGACAGATACGCAGTATTTT,CASSPDLTDTQYF
14,TRBJ2-2,.,.,TRBV11-2,TGTGCCAGCAGCTTAGATCGGGTAGTTGGGGAGCTGTTTTTT,CASSLDRVVGELFF
16,TRBJ2-1,.,.,TRBV10-2,TGCGCCAGCAGTGAGTCAGAACGGGCTGGCGGGGATGAGCAGTTCTTC,CASSESERAGGDEQFF
17,TRBJ2-5,.,.,TRBV5-4,TGTGCCAGCAGCCCGGCCCCACCACTGACGGCCCAAGAGACCCAGTACTTC,CASSPAPPLTAQETQYF